The 29 T cell receptor beta chains below come from one sample, sequenced in a study of blood T cell repertoires in COVID-19. Measured with immunoSEQ multiplex PCR; TCRdb has only the in-frame clones, and not every one. The table records about 220,000 clones, roughly 84% of them present only once. The sample consisted of peripheral blood. The receptors were sampled from a woman aged 60-75 years with acute or convalescent COVID-19.

This clone has more than one count but fewer than ten. V and J are TRBV2 and TRBJ1-2; D possibly corresponds to TRBD1 (5 bases). Trimming cost V 2 bases and J 7 bases, with 8 bases left between them. Germline V gene sequence: CDR1 SNHLY, CDR2 FYNNEI. CDR3 length equals 12 residues. CDR3 coding DNA: TGTGCCAGCAGTGAAATGGGGGGTGGCTACACCTTC. Amino acid sequence: CASSEMGGGYTF.

The rearrangement links TRBV7-6 to TRBJ1-4, with D unclear. CDR1 and CDR2 from the germline V gene are SGHVS and FNYEAQ. Trimming pared 8 bases from V and 3 bases from J, leaving 16 bases between. This CDR3 spans 15 amino acids. The CDR3 loop reads CASSEGPFANEKLFF. CDR3 bases: TGTGCCAGCTCAGAGGGCCCGTTTGCTAATGAAAAACTGTTTTTT.

The chain employs TRBV10-3 and TRBJ1-1; 7 positions match TRBD1. Germline loops: CDR1 ENHRY, CDR2 SYGVKD. J lost 1 base, V lost 11 bases, and 10 bases had no gene match. This CDR3 has 14 residues. CDR3 sequence: CASLRTGQNTEAFF. CDR3 nucleotides: TGTGCCTCCCTTCGGACAGGCCAGAACACTGAAGCTTTCTTT.

The chain has TRBV5-4 and TRBJ2-7; D is possibly TRBD2 (6 bases). In germline, CDR1 is SGHNT, CDR2 YYREEE (reference sequence). V was trimmed by 2 bases and J by 1 base, leaving 7 bases between them. The CDR3 loop spans 13 amino acids. The CDR3 spells CASSFGGSYEQYF. The CDR3 bases are TGTGCCAGCAGCTTTGGGGGGTCCTACGAGCAGTACTTC.

This rearrangement joins TRBV7-2 to TRBJ1-2, with D possibly TRBD1 on 6 matching bases. Trimming pared 1 base from V and 1 base from J, leaving 16 bases between. Germline CDR1 SGHTA, CDR2 FQGNSA. CDR3 length: 17 amino acids. Here the CDR3 DNA reads TGTGCCAGCAGCTTAGGGTTGGGACAAGCCTTTAACTATGGCTACACCTTC. This gives the protein CASSLGLGQAFNYGYTF. Full variable domain (remainder filled in from reference TRBV7-2 and TRBJ1-2): GAGVSQSPSNKVTEKGKDVELRCDPISGHTALYWYRQSLGQGLEFLIYFQGNSAPDKSGLPSDRFSAERTGGSVSTLTIQRTQQEDSAVYLCASSLGLGQAFNYGYTFGSGTRLTVV.

CDR3 nucleotides: TGTGCCAGCCGCAGCGGGGGGCCAATTCTCAACGAGCAGTACTTC. Residues: CASRSGGPILNEQYF. This chain uses TRBV11-2 with TRBJ2-7, with 9 bases identical to TRBD2. The CDR3 runs to 15 residues. The germline V gene encodes CDR1 SGHAT and CDR2 FQNNGV. The trim removed 8 bases at V and 5 bases at J, leaving 13 bases unmatched.

The chain employs TRBV18 and TRBJ1-1; D perhaps matches TRBD1 (6 bases). Looked up from germline, CDR1 is KGHSH and CDR2 is LQKENI. The CDR3 is made up of 14 amino acids. Trimming took off 0 bases at V and 8 bases at J, with 13 bases between the two ends. The CDR3 loop reads CASSPPADTGEAFF. CDR3 DNA: TGTGCCAGCTCACCACCGGCGGATACAGGGGAAGCTTTCTTT.

V gene TRBV7-9 combines with J gene TRBJ2-1; the match to TRBD2 covers 8 bases. V was clipped by 2 bases and J by 2 bases; unmatched bases: 8. CDR1 and CDR2 from the germline V gene are SEHNR and FQNEAQ (reference sequence). This CDR3 comprises 17 residues. This chain's CDR3 is CASSLSNTGGPYNEQFF. DNA of the CDR3: TGTGCCAGCAGCTTAAGCAACACGGGGGGGCCCTACAATGAGCAGTTCTTC.

V gene TRBV4-2 combines with J gene TRBJ2-1, with D maybe TRBD1 (6 bases). Germline assignment: CDR1 LGHNA and CDR2 YNFKEQ. V lost 4 bases, J lost 0 bases, and 10 bases lay in between. This CDR3 spans 15 amino acids. This chain's CDR3 is CASSPGGASYNEQFF. The DNA of the CDR3 is TGTGCCAGCAGCCCTGGGGGCGCCTCCTACAATGAGCAGTTCTTC.

The chain combines TRBV2 with TRBJ2-7, with 7 bases matching TRBD1. V trimming: 6 bases; J trimming: 1 base; junction bases outside the gene matches: 12. Per the germline V gene, CDR1 is SNHLY and CDR2 is FYNNEI. The CDR3 runs to 16 residues. CDR3 in DNA: TGTGCCAGCAGCGCTCCGGAAGACAGGGTGTCCTACGAGCAGTACTTC. Protein product: CASSAPEDRVSYEQYF.

The rearrangement uses TRBV25-1 and TRBJ2-1; 15 nucleotides agree with TRBD2. CDR3 length equals 18 residues. V was clipped by 3 bases and J by 9 bases; unmatched bases: 12. Germline CDR1 MGHDK, CDR2 SYGVNS. CDR3 in DNA: TGTGCCAGCAGTGACCATACTCGGACTAGCGGGGGGGCCGGTGAGCAGTTCTTC. Translation: CASSDHTRTSGGAGEQFF.

This chain uses TRBV27 with TRBJ1-2; TRBD1 agrees at 7 bases. CDR3 length: 15 amino acids. Germline CDR1 MNHEY, CDR2 SMNVEV (reference sequence). After removal of 6 bases from V and 3 bases from J, the junction contained 10 bases not matched to a gene. CDR3: CASRPAGTGDYGYTF. DNA of the CDR3: TGTGCCAGCAGACCAGCAGGCACAGGGGACTATGGCTACACCTTC.

J is TRBJ1-3 and V is TRBV18, with D possibly TRBD1 on 6 matching bases. In germline, CDR1 is KGHSH, CDR2 LQKENI. The CDR3 covers 15 residues. The V gene lost 4 bases and the J gene lost 4 bases, with 14 bases spanning the gap. The DNA of the CDR3 is TGTGCCAGCTCACTGACAGGCGGGCAAGGAAACACCATATATTTT. This codes for CASSLTGGQGNTIYF.

This clone was observed a few times. The chain joins TRBV5-5 to TRBJ1-1; weak D call: TRBD1 (5 bases). This CDR3 has 15 residues. V dropped 2 bases and J dropped 6 bases, with 17 bases sitting between them. CDR1 SGHKS and CDR2 YYEKEE come from the germline V gene (reference sequence). CDR3 sequence: CASSLRGLGIPEAFF. The CDR3 DNA follows: TGTGCCAGCAGCTTAAGGGGTTTGGGGATCCCTGAAGCTTTCTTT.

The genes are TRBV7-9 and TRBJ1-2; unclear D gene. Germline loops: CDR1 SEHNR, CDR2 FQNEAQ (reference sequence). Trimming left V 5 bases short and J 6 bases short, with 13 bases between. The CDR3 spans 13 residues. The CDR3 spells CASSIQRTDGYTF. The DNA of the CDR3 is TGTGCCAGCAGCATACAGAGAACAGATGGCTACACCTTC.

This chain connects TRBV3-1 (or the pseudogene TRBV3-2) to TRBJ1-4; 8 positions agree with TRBD1. The CDR3 contains 14 residues. CDR1 is LGHDT and CDR2 is YNNKEL in the germline V gene (reference sequence). V was clipped by 3 bases and J by 5 bases; unmatched bases: 2. For the CDR3, the DNA is TGTGCCAGCAGCCAGCAGGGGGCAAATGAAAAACTGTTTTTT. Its protein is CASSQQGANEKLFF.

This sequence joins TRBV19 and TRBJ1-2; 11 nucleotides agree with TRBD1. Germline assignment: CDR1 LNHDA and CDR2 SQIVND (reference sequence). CDR3 length equals 19 residues. The V segment lost 3 bases and the J segment 2 bases; nucleotides outside the gene matches: 14. In DNA form, the CDR3 reads TGTGCCAGTAGTATTAGGGTAGGACAGGGGGCGAATTCCAACTATGGCTACACCTTC. Its translation is CASSIRVGQGANSNYGYTF.

The chain has TRBV6-5 and TRBJ1-2; 7 bases line up with TRBD1. The germline V gene has CDR1 MNHEY and CDR2 SVGAGI. The CDR3 is 13 residues long. V lost 8 bases to trimming and J lost 2 bases; unmatched junction nucleotides: 5. CDR3 bases: TGTGCCAGCGAAGGGGGCTGGAACTATGGCTACACCTTC. It codes for CASEGGWNYGYTF.

As for this clone: The junction shows a germline mismatch at one end, possibly a read error. The chain recombines TRBV9 with TRBJ2-5; 10 nucleotides align to TRBD2. Germline V gives CDR1 SGDLS, CDR2 YYNGEE. This CDR3 contains 15 residues. CDR3 residues: CARSGGGGGLVAQYF. Here the CDR3 DNA reads TGTGCCCGCAGCGGGGGGGGCGGCGGCCTGGTGGCCCAGTACTTC.

The gene calls are TRBV9 and TRBJ2-7; D is undetermined. This CDR3 contains 14 residues. V was pared by 0 bases and J by 6 bases, with 13 bases between. Germline CDR1 SGDLS, CDR2 YYNGEE. The CDR3 spells CASSVDTTGSEQYF. CDR3 sequence (DNA): TGTGCCAGCAGCGTAGATACGACTGGAAGCGAGCAGTACTTC.

The V call is TRBV7-8, the J call TRBJ1-1; D is perhaps TRBD1 (5 bases). Germline V gives CDR1 SGHVS, CDR2 FQNEAQ. Trimming shortened V by 0 bases and J by 5 bases, and 7 bases separated the two germline ends. This CDR3 has 13 residues. The CDR3 loop is CASSLARVTEAFF. The CDR3 region has the DNA TGTGCCAGCAGCTTAGCCAGGGTTACTGAAGCTTTCTTT.

This sequence joins TRBV10-3 and TRBJ2-7; tentative D call: TRBD1 (6 bases). Trimming pared 9 bases from V and 1 base from J, leaving 13 bases between. The CDR3 loop spans 13 amino acids. Germline V gene lookup returns CDR1 ENHRY and CDR2 SYGVKD. CDR3 residues: CAIGGPQSYEQYF. The CDR3, as DNA: TGTGCCATAGGGGGACCTCAATCCTACGAGCAGTACTTC.

The chain's CDR3 is CASSLQTGAFSPLHF. The CDR3 region has the DNA TGTGCCAGCAGCCTGCAGACAGGGGCCTTCTCACCCCTCCACTTT. V and J are TRBV11-2 and TRBJ1-6, with 8 bases identical to TRBD1. The V and J ends lost 5 bases and 10 bases, in that order; junction bases with no gene match: 10. CDR3 length equals 15 residues. Germline V gene data show CDR1 as SGHAT and CDR2 as FQNNGV. The complete variable domain, with remaining parts taken from reference TRBV11-2 and TRBJ1-6, reads EAGVAQSPRYKIIEKRQSVAFWCNPISGHATLYWYQQILGQGPKLLIQFQNNGVVDDSQLPKDRFSAERLKGVDSTLKIQPAKLEDSAVYLCASSLQTGAFSPLHFGNGTRLTVT.

This chain uses TRBV18 with TRBJ1-5; D call uncertain. The CDR3 extends over 14 amino acids. The ends were cut back, 2 bases at V and 7 bases at J, with 12 bases in the middle. The germline V gene has CDR1 KGHSH and CDR2 LQKENI. The CDR3 region is CASSPVEEGQPQHF. DNA of the CDR3: TGTGCCAGCTCACCAGTGGAGGAGGGACAGCCCCAGCATTTT. The whole variable domain, remainder taken from reference TRBV18 and TRBJ1-5, is NAGVMQNPRHLVRRRGQEARLRCSPMKGHSHVYWYRQLPEEGLKFMVYLQKENIIDESGMPKERFSAEFPKEGPSILRIQQVVRGDSAAYFCASSPVEEGQPQHFGDGTRLSIL.

The chain employs TRBV7-9 and TRBJ2-5; 11 nucleotides match TRBD2. Germline assignment: CDR1 SEHNR and CDR2 FQNEAQ (reference sequence). Unmatched junction bases numbered 7, after V lost 8 bases and J lost 2 bases. CDR3 length: 15 residues. The CDR3 bases are TGTGCCAGCTTATTAGCGGGGGGGCAACAAGAGACCCAGTACTTC. This translates into CASLLAGGQQETQYF.

This chain uses TRBV6-1 with TRBJ1-5, with a weak D call TRBD1 (5 bases). There are 17 residues in the CDR3. The germline gives CDR1 MNHNS, CDR2 SASEGT. Trimming took 4 bases from V and 0 from J, leaving 16 bases between them. CDR3 amino acids: CASSGRGTENSNQPQHF. DNA for the CDR3: TGTGCCAGCAGTGGCCGGGGGACGGAAAATAGCAATCAGCCCCAGCATTTT.

The chain employs TRBV5-1 and TRBJ1-2; 9 bases are shared with TRBD1. The CDR3 covers 16 residues. CDR1 and CDR2 from the germline V gene are SGHRS and YFSETQ. Trimming took 4 bases from V and 4 from J; bases not matched to a gene: 11. CDR3 sequence reads: CASSTGQGTIVYGYTF. The CDR3 DNA follows: TGCGCCAGCAGCACGGGACAGGGCACGATCGTCTATGGCTACACCTTC.

This clone was seen ten or more times. V is TRBV6-2 or TRBV6-3 and J is TRBJ1-6; possibly TRBD1 for D (6 bases). Germline V gene sequence: CDR1 MNHEY, CDR2 SVGEGT. This CDR3 has 13 amino acids. Deletions cut 6 bases from V and 5 bases from J, with 8 bases between. The CDR3 here is CASSRDNNSPLHF. CDR3 coding DNA: TGTGCCAGCAGCCGGGACAATAATTCACCCCTCCACTTT.

The chain recombines TRBV10-3 with TRBJ1-2, with D possibly being TRBD1 (6 bases). Deletions cut 2 bases from V and 4 bases from J, with 8 bases between. The CDR3 totals 13 residues. CDR1 ENHRY and CDR2 SYGVKD come from the germline V gene. The CDR3 coding sequence is TGTGCCATCAGTGAGACAGGGTTCTATGGCTACACCTTC. It specifies CAISETGFYGYTF.